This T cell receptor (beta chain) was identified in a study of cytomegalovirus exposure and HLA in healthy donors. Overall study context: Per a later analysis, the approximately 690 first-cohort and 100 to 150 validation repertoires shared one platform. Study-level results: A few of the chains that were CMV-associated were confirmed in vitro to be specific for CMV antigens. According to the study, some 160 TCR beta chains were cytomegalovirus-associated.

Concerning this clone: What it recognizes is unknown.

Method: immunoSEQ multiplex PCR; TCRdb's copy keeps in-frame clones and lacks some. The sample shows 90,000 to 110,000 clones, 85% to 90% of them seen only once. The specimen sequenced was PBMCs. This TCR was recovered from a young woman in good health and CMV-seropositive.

In DNA form, the CDR3 reads TGTGCCAGCAGCGTAGGGGACAGGGTCTACGAGCAGTACTTC. It translates to CASSVGDRVYEQYF. J is TRBJ2-7 and V is TRBV9; 9 bases line up with TRBD1. The CDR3 is 14 residues long. Trimming removed 0 bases from V and 3 bases from J; junction bases left unmatched: 1. The germline V gene encodes CDR1 SGDLS and CDR2 YYNGEE.